The 10 T cell receptor beta chains presented below share a single source sample, sequenced in a study of blood T cell repertoires in COVID-19. The assay was immunoSEQ multiplex PCR, and TCRdb's table has in-frame clones only and misses some. Of approximately 80,000 clones listed, around 90% were seen once; the top ten hold roughly 9.1%. Input material: peripheral blood. The receptor set was obtained from a human donor in a cohort sampled during active COVID-19.

The rearrangement links TRBV19 to TRBJ2-5; possible D gene TRBD2, 7 bases. There are 15 residues in the CDR3. The V and J ends lost 4 bases and 5 bases respectively, with 17 bases between them. Per germline, CDR1 LNHDA and CDR2 SQIVND (reference sequence). CDR3 sequence: CASSKGGGGQETQYF. The CDR3 DNA sequence: TGTGCCAGTAGTAAAGGGGGGGGCGGACAGGAGACCCAGTACTTC.

The genes are TRBV27 and TRBJ2-3; 11 bases match TRBD2. With V trimmed by 5 bases and J by 7 bases, 11 bases remained unmatched. The CDR3 extends over 16 amino acids. Per germline, CDR1 MNHEY and CDR2 SMNVEV (reference sequence). The CDR3 region is CASSLTLAGGRNTQYF. The CDR3 region has the DNA TGTGCCAGCAGTCTAACCTTAGCGGGGGGGCGGAATACGCAGTATTTT.

The chain joins TRBV25-1 to TRBJ1-2, with 8 bases that match TRBD1. V was pared by 6 bases and J by 8 bases, with 8 bases of the junction left unmatched. The CDR3 has 13 residues. CDR1 is MGHDK, CDR2 SYGVNS, per germline. The CDR3 coding sequence is TGTGCCAGCAGAGAGACAGGGGAAAGGGGCTACACCTTC. Amino acid sequence: CASRETGERGYTF.

This chain connects TRBV5-8 to TRBJ2-5; weak D call: TRBD1 (5 bases). The CDR3 is 15 amino acids. V lost 5 bases and J 4 bases, leaving 18 bases between the germline ends. Germline assignment: CDR1 SGHTS and CDR2 YDEGEE. This CDR3 is CASRSRVWVAETQYF. CDR3 in DNA: TGTGCCAGCAGGTCCAGGGTTTGGGTGGCAGAGACCCAGTACTTC.

The genes are TRBV4-1 and TRBJ2-7, with D unclear. The CDR3 consists of 16 residues. Germline loops: CDR1 MGHRA, CDR2 YSYEKL. V gave up 1 base and J gave up 0 bases, with 13 bases separating them. CDR3 sequence reads: CASSQGSRKASYEQYF. The CDR3 nucleotides read TGCGCCAGCAGCCAAGGGAGTAGAAAGGCCTCCTACGAGCAGTACTTC.

The rearrangement links TRBV2 to TRBJ2-1; 12 bases align to TRBD2. V trimming: 6 bases; J trimming: 14 bases; junction bases outside the gene matches: 5. The germline gives CDR1 SNHLY, CDR2 FYNNEI. This CDR3 spans 12 amino acids. The CDR3 DNA reads as TGTGCCAGCAGCCTAGCGGGGGGGGGCAAGTTCTTC. Translation: CASSLAGGGKFF. Together with reference TRBV2 and TRBJ2-1, the CDR3 gives the full variable domain: EPEVTQTPSHQVTQMGQEVILRCVPISNHLYFYWYRQILGQKVEFLVSFYNNEISEKSEIFDDQFSVERPDGSNFTLKIRSTKLEDSAMYFCASSLAGGGKFFGPGTRLTVL.

The chain combines TRBV28 with TRBJ1-1, with D possibly being TRBD1 (5 bases). The ends were cut back, 3 bases at V and 1 base at J, with 9 bases in the middle. CDR1 is MDHEN and CDR2 is SYDVKM in the germline V gene. The CDR3 has 14 amino acids. CDR3 coding DNA: TGTGCCAGCAGTTTGCCTGACAGGAACACTGAAGCTTTCTTT. Translated: CASSLPDRNTEAFF.

The V call is TRBV5-1, the J call TRBJ1-1; possible D gene TRBD1, 6 bases. Looked up from germline, CDR1 is SGHRS and CDR2 is YFSETQ. Deletions cut 0 bases from V and 4 bases from J, with 16 bases between. The CDR3 spans 16 residues. The CDR3 protein is CASSLGPTGSSTEAFF. Written as DNA, the CDR3 is TGCGCCAGCAGCTTGGGCCCCACAGGGTCTAGCACTGAAGCTTTCTTT.

This clone is categorized as medium-sized. The J gene is TRBJ1-2, the V gene TRBV19; 9 bases line up with TRBD1. There are 14 residues in the CDR3. CDR1 LNHDA and CDR2 SQIVND come from the germline V gene (reference sequence). J lost 2 bases, V lost 6 bases, and 4 bases had no gene match. The CDR3 DNA follows: TGTGCCAGTAGCCTGGGGACAGGGAACTATGGCTACACCTTC. Translation: CASSLGTGNYGYTF.

The chain is built from TRBV18 and TRBJ2-1; the D gene is possibly TRBD1 (5 bases). Germline V lookup: CDR1 KGHSH, CDR2 LQKENI. The V end lost 4 bases, the J end lost 5 bases, and 18 bases lay between the germline ends. The CDR3 has 16 amino acids. CDR3 nucleotide sequence: TGTGCCAGCTCACAGGGTTTCCAGGACACGAACAATGAGCAGTTCTTC. It encodes CASSQGFQDTNNEQFF.